This record concerns one T cell receptor beta chain sequence. The data originate from a study of technical replicates of blood from a few donors. Produced via immunoSEQ multiplex PCR; TCRdb's table is partial and in-frame only. The table has around 67,000 clones, 86% seen once. The junction had 6 bases not matched to a gene; V was cut back by 3 bases and J by 5 bases. The length of the CDR3 is 15 residues. Germline CDR1 reads SGHRS; CDR2 reads YFSETQ. The clonotype was recovered from a human donor in good health. Some clones in this sample may be carry-over from other donors' samples. V is TRBV5-1 and J is TRBJ2-5, with 11 bases that match TRBD1. Sequencing was done on a sample of PBMCs. The CDR3 loop reads CASSSGQGAWETQYF. The CDR3 DNA is TGCGCCAGCAGCTCCGGACAGGGGGCGTGGGAGACCCAGTACTTC.